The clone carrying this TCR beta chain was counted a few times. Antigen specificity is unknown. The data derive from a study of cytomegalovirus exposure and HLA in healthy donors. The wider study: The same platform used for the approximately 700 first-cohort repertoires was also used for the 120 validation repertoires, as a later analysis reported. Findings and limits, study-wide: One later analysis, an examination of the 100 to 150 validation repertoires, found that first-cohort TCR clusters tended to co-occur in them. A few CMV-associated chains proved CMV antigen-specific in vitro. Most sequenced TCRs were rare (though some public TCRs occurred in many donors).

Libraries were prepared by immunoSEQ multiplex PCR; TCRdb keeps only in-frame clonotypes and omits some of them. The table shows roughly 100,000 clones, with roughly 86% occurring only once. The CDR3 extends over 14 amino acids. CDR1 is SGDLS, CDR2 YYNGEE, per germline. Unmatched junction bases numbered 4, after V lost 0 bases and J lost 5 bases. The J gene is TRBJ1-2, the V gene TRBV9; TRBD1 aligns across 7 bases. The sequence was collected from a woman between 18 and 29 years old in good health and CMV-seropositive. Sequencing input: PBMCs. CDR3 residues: CASSVEQGIYGYTF. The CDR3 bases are TGTGCCAGCAGCGTAGAACAGGGGATATATGGCTACACCTTC. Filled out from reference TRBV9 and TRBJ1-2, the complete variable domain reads DSGVTQTPKHLITATGQRVTLRCSPRSGDLSVYWYQQSLDQGLQFLIQYYNGEERAKGNILERFSAQQFPDLHSELNLSSLELGDSALYFCASSVEQGIYGYTFGSGTRLTVV.